Listed below are T cell receptor beta chains from one sample, sequenced in a study of human T cells and chemical hapten exposure. TCRdb re-called the RACE reads with MiXCR, one entry per CDR3 protein. This table holds roughly 100,000 distinct CDR3 sequences, less than 35% found once. This material consisted of whole blood, taken in connection with sensitization to the hapten diphenylcyclopropenone (DPC). Source of these receptors: a man aged 40-55 years with alopecia areata. Some clones in this sample may be carry-over from other donors' samples. The CDR3 runs from the conserved cysteine through the conserved F or W. The D gene is left open where the match is weak. Expanded clones get a size class; other rows say once, few or many, or leave the size out.

V gene: TRBV13
J gene: TRBJ2-7
clone size: .
D gene: .
CDR3 protein: CASSLGVVGTYEQYF
CDR3 DNA: TGTGCCAGCAGCTTAGGCGTGGTCGGAACCTACGAGCAGTACTTC

V gene: TRBV6-4
J gene: TRBJ2-3
clone size: few
D gene: TRBD1
CDR3 protein: CASSARGPDTQYF
CDR3 DNA: TGTGCCAGCAGTGCGAGGGGGCCAGATACGCAGTATTTT

V gene: TRBV6-6
J gene: TRBJ2-1
clone size: .
D gene: TRBD2
CDR3 protein: CASRAGTSGYNEQFF
CDR3 DNA: TGTGCCAGCAGAGCCGGGACTAGCGGTTACAATGAGCAGTTCTTC

V gene: TRBV4-2
J gene: TRBJ2-3
clone size: .
D gene: TRBD2
CDR3 protein: CASSTRLADTQYF
CDR3 DNA: TGTGCCAGCAGCACCCGACTAGCTGATACGCAGTATTTT

V gene: TRBV29-1
J gene: TRBJ1-1
clone size: few
D gene: .
CDR3 protein: CSVDEGRAFF
CDR3 DNA: TGCAGCGTTGATGAGGGGAGGGCTTTCTTT

V gene: TRBV6-1
J gene: TRBJ2-5
clone size: .
D gene: .
CDR3 protein: CASSTTGSKGETQYF
CDR3 DNA: TGTGCCAGCAGCACAACAGGCTCGAAGGGGGAGACCCAGTACTTC

V gene: TRBV6-5
J gene: TRBJ1-2
clone size: .
D gene: TRBD1
CDR3 protein: CASSYAGQGRRYGYTF
CDR3 DNA: TGTGCCAGCAGTTACGCTGGACAGGGTCGCCGCTATGGCTACACCTTC

V gene: TRBV25-1
J gene: TRBJ2-1
clone size: .
D gene: .
CDR3 protein: CASSPLGSYNEQFF
CDR3 DNA: TGTGCCAGCAGCCCACTAGGCTCCTACAATGAGCAGTTCTTC

V gene: TRBV6-4
J gene: TRBJ2-1
clone size: .
D gene: .
CDR3 protein: CASSALPTSYNEQFF
CDR3 DNA: TGTGCCAGCAGTGCCTTACCCACCTCCTACAATGAGCAGTTCTTC

V gene: TRBV7-8
J gene: TRBJ1-5
clone size: few
D gene: .
CDR3 protein: CASSSMGANQPQHF
CDR3 DNA: TGTGCCAGCAGCTCCATGGGAGCGAATCAGCCCCAGCATTTT

V gene: TRBV20-1
J gene: TRBJ1-1
clone size: .
D gene: TRBD1
CDR3 protein: CSARVAGTASPEAFF
CDR3 DNA: TGCAGTGCTAGAGTGGCCGGGACAGCCTCTCCGGAAGCTTTCTTT

V gene: TRBV14
J gene: TRBJ1-1
clone size: once
D gene: .
CDR3 protein: CASSRGWLDTEAFF
CDR3 DNA: TGTGCCAGCAGCCGGGGATGGTTGGACACTGAAGCTTTCTTT

V gene: TRBV5-1
J gene: TRBJ2-3
clone size: few
D gene: .
CDR3 protein: CASSLSSMPDTQYF
CDR3 DNA: TGCGCCAGCAGCTTGTCTAGTATGCCAGATACGCAGTATTTT

V gene: TRBV7-9
J gene: TRBJ2-7
clone size: .
D gene: TRBD1
CDR3 protein: CASSPGTGIDEQYF
CDR3 DNA: TGTGCCAGCAGCCCCGGGACAGGGATCGACGAGCAGTACTTC

V gene: TRBV7-3
J gene: TRBJ2-5
clone size: .
D gene: .
CDR3 protein: CASSLGVDGAQYF
CDR3 DNA: TGTGCCAGCAGCTTAGGGGTGGATGGGGCCCAGTACTTC

V gene: TRBV9
J gene: TRBJ1-1
clone size: few
D gene: .
CDR3 protein: CASSVGETGEYTEAFF
CDR3 DNA: TGTGCCAGCAGCGTAGGGGAAACCGGAGAGTACACTGAAGCTTTCTTT

V gene: TRBV5-6
J gene: TRBJ2-3
clone size: .
D gene: TRBD2
CDR3 protein: CASSQSPSGRADTQYF
CDR3 DNA: TGTGCCAGCAGCCAGTCCCCTAGCGGGAGGGCCGATACGCAGTATTTT

V gene: TRBV20-1
J gene: TRBJ2-1
clone size: .
D gene: .
CDR3 protein: CSARDGGSISYNEQFF
CDR3 DNA: TGCAGTGCTAGAGATGGGGGCAGCATTTCCTACAATGAGCAGTTCTTC

V gene: TRBV12-3/TRBV12-4
J gene: TRBJ2-6
clone size: few
D gene: .
CDR3 protein: CASIKSSGANVLTF
CDR3 DNA: TGTGCCAGCATTAAAAGCTCTGGGGCCAACGTCCTGACTTTC

V gene: TRBV25-1
J gene: TRBJ1-5
clone size: .
D gene: .
CDR3 protein: CASSCGPQHF
CDR3 DNA: TGTGCCAGCAGTTGTGGGCCCCAGCATTTT

V gene: TRBV20-1
J gene: TRBJ2-7
clone size: .
D gene: .
CDR3 protein: CSASGADLYSYEQYF
CDR3 DNA: TGCAGTGCTAGTGGAGCCGACTTGTACTCCTACGAGCAGTACTTC

V gene: TRBV5-4
J gene: TRBJ2-6
clone size: few
D gene: .
CDR3 protein: CASSPGPNSGANVLTF
CDR3 DNA: TGTGCCAGCAGCCCGGGACCTAACTCTGGGGCCAACGTCCTGACTTTC

V gene: TRBV28
J gene: TRBJ1-2
clone size: few
D gene: .
CDR3 protein: CASSYAMQGYGYTF
CDR3 DNA: TGTGCCAGCAGTTACGCTATGCAGGGGTATGGCTACACCTTC

V gene: TRBV12-3/TRBV12-4
J gene: TRBJ2-1
clone size: few
D gene: TRBD2
CDR3 protein: CAAGTSGRLGEQFF
CDR3 DNA: TGTGCCGCTGGGACTAGCGGGAGGTTAGGTGAGCAGTTCTTC

V gene: TRBV29-1
J gene: TRBJ1-1
clone size: .
D gene: .
CDR3 protein: CSLGENTEAFF
CDR3 DNA: TGCAGCCTGGGTGAGAACACTGAAGCTTTCTTT

V gene: TRBV20-1
J gene: TRBJ1-1
clone size: .
D gene: .
CDR3 protein: CSARDWVRRVTEAFF
CDR3 DNA: TGCAGTGCTAGAGATTGGGTTCGCAGGGTCACTGAAGCTTTCTTT

V gene: TRBV10-2
J gene: TRBJ1-6
clone size: few
D gene: .
CDR3 protein: CASSENGGDGSPLHF
CDR3 DNA: TGCGCCAGCAGTGAGAACGGGGGCGATGGTTCACCCCTCCACTTT

V gene: TRBV7-9
J gene: TRBJ2-7
clone size: few
D gene: TRBD2
CDR3 protein: CASTPGGKYEQYF
CDR3 DNA: TGTGCCAGCACGCCGGGAGGGAAGTACGAGCAGTACTTC

V gene: TRBV6-2/TRBV6-3
J gene: TRBJ1-1
clone size: .
D gene: .
CDR3 protein: CASSYSQTVTEAFF
CDR3 DNA: TGTGCCAGCAGTTACTCGCAGACGGTCACTGAAGCTTTCTTT

V gene: TRBV28
J gene: TRBJ1-3
clone size: few
D gene: .
CDR3 protein: CASIPAPDRNTIYF
CDR3 DNA: TGTGCCAGCATCCCGGCCCCTGACCGAAACACCATATATTTT

V gene: TRBV12-3/TRBV12-4
J gene: TRBJ2-3
clone size: few
D gene: .
CDR3 protein: CASSLKRADTQYF
CDR3 DNA: TGTGCCAGCAGTTTAAAAAGGGCAGATACGCAGTATTTT

V gene: TRBV28
J gene: TRBJ1-5
clone size: .
D gene: TRBD1
CDR3 protein: CASSFWGGTGSNQPQHF
CDR3 DNA: TGTGCCAGCAGTTTTTGGGGAGGGACAGGTAGCAATCAGCCCCAGCATTTT

V gene: TRBV6-6
J gene: TRBJ1-4
clone size: few
D gene: .
CDR3 protein: CASRYDSNEKLFF
CDR3 DNA: TGTGCCAGCAGATATGACAGTAATGAAAAACTGTTTTTT

V gene: TRBV20-1
J gene: TRBJ1-1
clone size: .
D gene: .
CDR3 protein: CSAGPGVLYTEAFF
CDR3 DNA: TGCAGTGCCGGACCTGGGGTATTGTACACTGAAGCTTTCTTT

V gene: TRBV25-1
J gene: TRBJ1-2
clone size: .
D gene: TRBD1
CDR3 protein: CASSEATGGALYGYTF
CDR3 DNA: TGTGCCAGCAGTGAGGCTACAGGGGGCGCGCTCTATGGCTACACCTTC

V gene: TRBV30
J gene: TRBJ1-4
clone size: few
D gene: .
CDR3 protein: CAWSRRGHPNEKLFF
CDR3 DNA: TGTGCCTGGAGTAGGAGGGGCCACCCTAATGAAAAACTGTTTTTT

V gene: TRBV21-1
J gene: TRBJ2-5
clone size: once
D gene: .
CDR3 protein: CASSTTHRDRDQETQYF
CDR3 DNA: TGTGCCAGCAGCACCACACACCGGGACAGAGACCAAGAGACCCAGTACTTC

V gene: TRBV29-1
J gene: TRBJ2-1
clone size: many
D gene: .
CDR3 protein: CSVERLVGDEQFF
CDR3 DNA: TGCAGCGTTGAGCGACTGGTTGGGGATGAGCAGTTCTTC

V gene: TRBV12-3/TRBV12-4
J gene: TRBJ2-1
clone size: few
D gene: TRBD2
CDR3 protein: CASSLARLAGVDNEQFF
CDR3 DNA: TGTGCCAGCAGTTTAGCGCGGCTAGCGGGAGTCGACAATGAGCAGTTCTTC

V gene: TRBV30
J gene: TRBJ2-1
clone size: .
D gene: .
CDR3 protein: CAWTRQISYNEQFF
CDR3 DNA: TGTGCCTGGACCAGACAGATCTCCTACAATGAGCAGTTCTTC

V gene: TRBV10-3
J gene: TRBJ2-7
clone size: .
D gene: .
CDR3 protein: CAISERDEQYF
CDR3 DNA: TGTGCCATCAGTGAACGCGACGAGCAGTACTTC

V gene: TRBV29-1
J gene: TRBJ2-1
clone size: .
D gene: .
CDR3 protein: CSANGGGEQFF
CDR3 DNA: TGCAGCGCTAACGGAGGAGGTGAGCAGTTCTTC

V gene: TRBV15
J gene: TRBJ1-1
clone size: .
D gene: TRBD1
CDR3 protein: CATSRAGTGGEAFF
CDR3 DNA: TGTGCCACCAGCAGAGCCGGGACAGGGGGAGAAGCTTTCTTT

V gene: TRBV14
J gene: TRBJ2-2
clone size: .
D gene: .
CDR3 protein: CATSRAYTGELFF
CDR3 DNA: TGTGCCACCTCTAGGGCATACACCGGGGAGCTGTTTTTT

V gene: TRBV5-4
J gene: TRBJ2-1
clone size: .
D gene: TRBD1
CDR3 protein: CASSSRDRVVSYNEQFF
CDR3 DNA: TGTGCCAGCAGCTCCCGGGACAGAGTGGTTTCCTACAATGAGCAGTTCTTC

V gene: TRBV29-1
J gene: TRBJ2-3
clone size: few
D gene: TRBD2
CDR3 protein: CSVAPSGYTDTQYF
CDR3 DNA: TGCAGCGTTGCGCCTAGCGGTTACACAGATACGCAGTATTTT